This entry describes one T cell receptor beta chain. Its specificity is not known. Extracted from the samples, RNA was reverse transcribed into cDNA to serve as the sequencing template. Produced via immunoSEQ multiplex PCR; TCRdb's table is partial and in-frame only. The sample contains some 170,000 clones, around three fifths of which appear only once. These data are taken from a study of CD8+ T cells in alopecia areata. Study findings and constraints: Resident alphabeta T-cell populations of normal skin are likewise subject to sequencing in scalp samples. Patients showed less clear TCR sequence sharing than mice, possibly partly because of HLA diversity.

Germline CDR1 and CDR2: SGDLS and YYNGEE. The CDR3 runs to 16 residues. Germline trimming cut 3 bases from V and 4 bases from J; bases unmatched to any gene: 9. Both peripheral blood and punch biopsies of lesional scalp skin were obtained from patients who had alopecia areata. The receptor was isolated from a human donor with alopecia areata. The input for sequencing was CD4+ T cells sorted from blood, taken at week 0. The chain uses TRBV9 and TRBJ1-3; 8 nucleotides align to TRBD1. The CDR3 sequence: CASSDTGQVYGNTIYF. The DNA for the CDR3 is TGTGCCAGCAGCGACACGGGACAGGTTTACGGAAACACCATATATTTT.